A selection of T cell receptor beta chains follows, all from one sample in a study of T-cell reconstitution after alpha-beta-depleted transplantation in children. TCRdb ran MiXCR on the PCR reads and lists one entry per CDR3 protein. The sample yields 700,000 or so distinct CDR3 sequences, around 13% seen once. Sample: PBMCs, taken before TCRalphabeta/CD19-depleted stem cell transplant. The receptors stem from a girl aged 2-10 years with congenital amegakaryocytic thrombocytopenia, due to receive a stem cell transplant. The CDR3 runs from the conserved cysteine through the conserved F or W. The D gene is left open where the match is weak. Size is stated for part of the rows, as once, few or many counts, or as a class when the clone is expanded.

TRBJ2-7,16,TRBD1,TRBV5-1,few,CASSQLNPGQGYEQYF,TGCGCCAGCAGTCAGCTCAATCCGGGACAGGGCTACGAGCAGTACTTC
TRBJ2-3,16,TRBD2,TRBV20-1,many,CSARVLAGQITDTQYF,TGCAGTGCTAGAGTATTAGCGGGCCAAATCACAGATACGCAGTATTTT
TRBJ2-3,15,TRBD2,TRBV28,many,CASSSPSGGTDTQYF,TGTGCCAGCAGTTCGCCTAGCGGGGGCACAGATACGCAGTATTTT
TRBJ2-7,18,TRBD2,TRBV5-1,NA,CASSLVVPGLAARYEQYF,TGCGCCAGCAGCTTGGTTGTCCCAGGACTAGCGGCGCGCTACGAGCAGTACTTC
TRBJ1-4,15,NA,TRBV6-1,many,CASSELRATNEKLFF,TGTGCCAGCAGTGAATTGCGTGCAACTAATGAAAAACTGTTTTTT
TRBJ2-1,16,TRBD2,TRBV20-1,NA,CSARPRTSGSYNEQFF,TGCAGTGCTAGACCTCGGACTAGCGGCTCCTACAATGAGCAGTTCTTC
TRBJ2-7,13,NA,TRBV29-1,many,CSGLGTGTYEQYF,TGCAGCGGTCTTGGGACCGGTACCTACGAGCAGTACTTC
TRBJ2-4,17,TRBD2,TRBV5-8,few,CASSPRILATQRDIQYF,TGTGCCAGCAGCCCACGAATACTAGCGACCCAGAGGGACATTCAGTACTTC
TRBJ2-7,12,NA,TRBV20-1,many,CSASPYSGEQYF,TGCAGTGCCAGCCCCTATAGCGGCGAGCAGTACTTC
TRBJ2-5,14,NA,TRBV7-8,many,CASSFERLVETQYF,TGTGCCAGCAGCTTTGAAAGGCTAGTGGAGACCCAGTACTTC
TRBJ2-5,14,NA,TRBV4-1,many,CASSQPSAEETQYF,TGCGCCAGCAGCCAGCCCTCGGCAGAAGAGACCCAGTACTTC
TRBJ2-7,13,NA,TRBV20-1,many,CSASLSGLGEQYF,TGCAGTGCTAGCCTTTCTGGCCTGGGCGAGCAGTACTTC
TRBJ1-2,12,NA,TRBV7-9,few,CASSPEGNGYTF,TGTGCCAGCAGCCCCGAGGGAAATGGCTACACCTTC
TRBJ2-3,14,TRBD1,TRBV20-1,NA,CSASRDRIADTQYF,TGCAGTGCTAGCCGGGACAGGATCGCAGATACGCAGTATTTT
TRBJ2-7,15,TRBD1,TRBV20-1,many,CSASPGQGSSYEQYF,TGCAGTGCTAGCCCGGGACAGGGTAGCTCCTACGAGCAGTACTTC
TRBJ2-1,14,NA,TRBV20-1,many,CSARGRVSYNEQFF,TGCAGTGCTAGAGGCCGCGTCTCCTACAATGAGCAGTTCTTC
TRBJ1-5,16,TRBD1,TRBV12-3/TRBV12-4,few,CASTPGTGRGNQPQHF,TGTGCCAGCACCCCGGGGACAGGGAGGGGCAATCAGCCCCAGCATTTT
TRBJ2-1,17,TRBD2,TRBV24-1,many,CATSDPSDRLADNEQFF,TGTGCCACCAGTGATCCTTCAGATCGACTAGCGGACAACGAGCAGTTCTTC
TRBJ2-1,13,NA,TRBV12-3/TRBV12-4,many,CASSLSDNNEQFF,TGTGCCAGCAGTTTGTCGGACAACAATGAGCAGTTCTTC
TRBJ1-1,16,NA,TRBV5-1,NA,CASSFASDGRGTEAFF,TGCGCCAGCAGCTTTGCTTCGGATGGGCGAGGCACTGAAGCTTTCTTT
TRBJ1-1,16,NA,TRBV10-3,many,CAISGADLGMNTEAFF,TGTGCCATCAGTGGAGCCGATCTGGGAATGAACACTGAAGCTTTCTTT
TRBJ2-2,15,NA,TRBV7-2,few,CASSLTGVVAGELFF,TGTGCCAGCAGCTTAACGGGAGTTGTGGCCGGGGAGCTGTTTTTT
TRBJ2-1,14,NA,TRBV20-1,NA,CSARPRDSYNEQFF,TGCAGTGCCCGCCCCCGGGACTCCTACAATGAGCAGTTCTTC
TRBJ2-7,20,TRBD1,TRBV5-1,many,CASSPRVSIGQAISYVEQYF,TGCGCCAGCAGCCCCCGGGTATCGATAGGACAGGCGATCTCCTACGTGGAGCAGTACTTC
TRBJ1-4,16,TRBD1,TRBV5-1,many,CASRQLPGQDNEKLFF,TGCGCCAGCCGACAACTACCGGGACAGGATAATGAAAAACTGTTTTTT
TRBJ2-3,14,NA,TRBV12-3/TRBV12-4,NA,CASSWDGEADTQYF,TGTGCCAGCAGTTGGGACGGGGAGGCAGATACGCAGTATTTT
TRBJ1-1,14,TRBD1,TRBV4-1,few,CASSHGTANTEAFF,TGCGCCAGCAGCCACGGGACAGCGAACACTGAAGCTTTCTTT
TRBJ2-7,13,NA,TRBV20-1,many,CSAVTAKSYEQYF,TGCAGTGCGGTTACTGCAAAATCCTACGAGCAGTACTTC
TRBJ2-1,17,TRBD2,TRBV5-1,NA,CTSRVNPLAGSYNEQFF,TGCACCAGCAGAGTCAACCCCCTAGCGGGCTCCTACAATGAGCAGTTCTTC
TRBJ2-5,15,NA,TRBV4-1,many,CASSWTRREQETQYF,TGCGCCAGCAGCTGGACCAGGAGGGAACAAGAGACCCAGTACTTC
TRBJ2-7,13,NA,TRBV20-1,many,CSAIRADPYEQYF,TGCAGTGCTATAAGAGCGGATCCTTACGAGCAGTACTTC
TRBJ2-1,12,TRBD1,TRBV20-1,few,CSAPDRVGEQFF,TGCAGTGCCCCGGACAGGGTTGGTGAGCAGTTCTTC
TRBJ2-1,16,NA,TRBV6-5,NA,CASSYSSGSSYNEQFF,TGTGCCAGCAGTTACTCGTCGGGGAGCTCCTACAATGAGCAGTTCTTC
TRBJ2-7,15,NA,TRBV7-7,many,CASSLELGTSYEQYF,TGTGCCAGCAGCTTAGAGTTGGGCACGTCCTACGAGCAGTACTTC
TRBJ1-5,15,TRBD1,TRBV6-1,many,CASRETGASNQPQHF,TGTGCCAGCAGAGAAACAGGGGCAAGCAATCAGCCCCAGCATTTT
TRBJ2-3,15,NA,TRBV7-8,many,CASSLALVSTDTQYF,TGTGCCAGCAGCTTAGCTTTGGTTAGCACAGATACGCAGTATTTT
TRBJ1-5,13,NA,TRBV7-3,many,CASSLTGGQPQHF,TGTGCCAGCAGCTTAACTGGGGGACAGCCCCAGCATTTT
TRBJ2-3,15,NA,TRBV7-6,many,CASSLQETRTDTQYF,TGTGCCAGCAGCCTGCAGGAAACTCGCACAGATACGCAGTATTTT
TRBJ2-1,17,NA,TRBV15,few,CATSRDRWRATYNEQFF,TGTGCCACCAGCAGAGATCGTTGGAGGGCCACCTACAATGAGCAGTTCTTC
TRBJ2-1,16,TRBD1,TRBV3-1,NA,CASSQEGQGPYNEQFF,TGTGCCAGCAGCCAAGAGGGACAGGGCCCCTACAATGAGCAGTTCTTC